What follows is one T cell receptor (beta chain) and its context. Other nucleotide sequences in the sample specify the same CDR3. The data belong to a study of blood T cell repertoires in COVID-19. Study in general: Sites in the United States, Italy and Spain provided acute and convalescent COVID-19 samples.

The repertoire was sequenced with immunoSEQ multiplex PCR; TCRdb's copy has only in-frame clones and lacks some. The table includes under 200,000 clones, 60% to 85% detected once. CDR3 length: 13 residues. With 2 bases removed from V and 4 bases from J, the gap between germline ends came to 8 bases. Germline loops: CDR1 KGHSH, CDR2 LQKENI. The sequenced sample was peripheral blood. The chain links TRBV18 to TRBJ1-2, with D tentatively TRBD1 (5 bases). The clonotype was recovered from a man aged 60 to 69 with active or convalescent COVID-19. CDR3 DNA sequence: TGTGCCAGCTCACCAGACAGAGCCTATGGCTACACCTTC. Translated: CASSPDRAYGYTF.